These 29 T cell receptor beta chains share one sample of origin, sequenced in a study of cytotoxic CD8 clonotypes in ibrutinib-treated CLL. Repertoires were generated with immunoSEQ multiplex PCR, while TCRdb's copy carries only in-frame clones and drops some. Of 110,000 to 150,000 clones in the sample, approximately 80% were seen once. Sequenced here: PBMCs, sampled after 24 months of ibrutinib treatment. The source of these receptors is a human donor with chronic lymphocytic leukemia.

The V gene is TRBV19, the J gene TRBJ1-2, with 8 nucleotides matching TRBD1. From germline, CDR1 is LNHDA and CDR2 SQIVND (reference sequence). This CDR3 is built from 16 residues. The J segment lost 0 bases and the V segment lost 3 bases, leaving 6 bases of the junction unmatched. The CDR3, as DNA: TGTGCCAGTAGTATCCGACAGGGGTCGGCTAACTATGGCTACACCTTC. It codes for CASSIRQGSANYGYTF.

This clone has more than one count but fewer than ten. The rearrangement links TRBV18 to TRBJ2-3; D unresolved. The CDR3 has 11 residues. CDR1 and CDR2 from the germline V gene are KGHSH and LQKENI. The V and J ends lost 3 bases and 4 bases respectively, with 2 bases between them. CDR3 DNA: TGTGCCAGCTCACCCGCAGATACGCAGTATTTT. Translated, it gives CASSPADTQYF.

This chain joins TRBV5-1 and TRBJ1-5; D is undetermined. V lost 4 bases, J lost 6 bases, and 17 bases lay in between. This CDR3 has 15 residues. Germline V gene sequence: CDR1 SGHRS, CDR2 YFSETQ. The CDR3 coding sequence is TGCGCCAGCAGCATTGAGGGTCTTTTAGGTCAGCCCCAGCATTTT. Translating it yields CASSIEGLLGQPQHF.

The chain employs TRBV28 and TRBJ1-2; D is uncertain. Trimming cost V 5 bases and J 2 bases, with 6 bases left between them. The CDR3 has 12 residues. CDR1 and CDR2 (germline): MDHEN, SYDVKM. The CDR3 region is CASSRTNYGYTF. CDR3 DNA sequence: TGTGCCAGCAGTCGGACGAACTATGGCTACACCTTC.

The V gene is TRBV9, the J gene TRBJ2-5; possible D gene TRBD2, 7 bases. Germline CDR1 and CDR2: SGDLS and YYNGEE. V was shortened by 3 bases and J by 5 bases, with 17 bases between the two germline ends. The length of the CDR3 is 15 residues. CDR3 in DNA: TGTGCCAGCAGCGACCCCCGGGGGGCGGGGGAGACCCAGTACTTC. It yields the protein CASSDPRGAGETQYF.

The chain uses TRBV18 and TRBJ2-1, with 12 positions matching TRBD2. Germline loops: CDR1 KGHSH, CDR2 LQKENI. This CDR3 is built from 16 residues. The V gene end was trimmed by 1 base and the J gene end by 2 bases; junction bases not matched to a gene: 0. CDR3 amino acids: CASSPRLAGAYNEQFF. Written as DNA, the CDR3 is TGTGCCAGCTCACCACGACTAGCGGGAGCCTACAATGAGCAGTTCTTC.

V and J are TRBV9 and TRBJ2-2; no definite D call. Trimming shortened V by 0 bases and J by 4 bases, and 10 bases separated the two germline ends. The CDR3 length is 15 residues. Germline CDR1 reads SGDLS; CDR2 reads YYNGEE. CDR3 in DNA: TGTGCCAGCAGCGTAGCTGCCGGTGGCACCGGGGAGCTGTTTTTT. This sequence encodes CASSVAAGGTGELFF.

In this sample, this clone turned up a few times. The CDR3 loop is CASSQQPNYGYTF. In nucleotides, the CDR3 is TGTGCCAGCAGCCAACAACCTAACTATGGCTACACCTTC. V and J are TRBV27 and TRBJ1-2; D call uncertain. The germline V gene encodes CDR1 MNHEY and CDR2 SMNVEV (reference sequence). Trimming took off 6 bases at V and 0 bases at J, with 8 bases between the two ends. This CDR3 spans 13 amino acids.

The V and J genes are TRBV5-4 and TRBJ2-3, with D hard to call. Trimming stripped 0 bases from V and 5 bases from J, with 4 bases between. Germline CDR1 is SGHNT and CDR2 is YYREEE (reference sequence). This CDR3 region has 12 residues. Here the CDR3 reads CASSLGGDTQYF. Written as DNA, the CDR3 is TGTGCCAGCAGCTTGGGGGGAGATACGCAGTATTTT.

This sequence joins TRBV6-5 and TRBJ1-4; a weak D match, TRBD1 (5 bases). V was cut by 0 bases and J by 3 bases, with 11 bases left in between. Germline-derived CDR1 and CDR2 are MNHEY and SVGAGI. There are 16 residues in the CDR3. As DNA, the CDR3 is TGTGCCAGCAGTTACTCCCGCGGGGGGGCTAATGAAAAACTGTTTTTT. This sequence encodes CASSYSRGGANEKLFF.

The chain employs TRBV19 and TRBJ1-2; 8 bases agree with TRBD1. Germline assignment: CDR1 LNHDA and CDR2 SQIVND (reference sequence). V lost 6 bases, J lost 0 bases, and 6 bases stayed unmatched. The CDR3 totals 15 residues. The CDR3 nucleotides read TGTGCCAGTAGGACGACAGGGGCCCCTAACTATGGCTACACCTTC. It is translated as CASRTTGAPNYGYTF. The variable domain in full, with the rest retrieved from reference TRBV19 and TRBJ1-2, is DGGITQSPKYLFRKEGQNVTLSCEQNLNHDAMYWYRQDPGQGLRLIYYSQIVNDFQKGDIAEGYSVSREKKESFPLTVTSAQKNPTAFYLCASRTTGAPNYGYTFGSGTRLTVV.

The chain is built from TRBV5-1 and TRBJ2-5; D perhaps matches TRBD2 (5 bases). Germline CDR1 reads SGHRS; CDR2 reads YFSETQ. Between the trimmed V and J ends, which lost 3 bases and 5 bases, there was a span of 8 bases. The CDR3 is 12 amino acids. In DNA, the CDR3 is TGCGCCAGCAGCTCCACGGGGGAGACCCAGTACTTC. Encoded protein: CASSSTGETQYF.

The chain is built from TRBV7-2 and TRBJ1-1; no clear D gene. The CDR3 consists of 12 residues. V was trimmed by 6 bases and J by 9 bases, leaving 14 bases between them. The germline CDR1 and CDR2 sequences are SGHTA and FQGNSA. Written as DNA, the CDR3 is TGTGCCAGCAGGATTGGAGGGCCCCAAGCTTTCTTT. It specifies CASRIGGPQAFF.

This chain uses TRBV5-1 with TRBJ2-3; 14 positions agree with TRBD2. Germline CDR1 and CDR2: SGHRS and YFSETQ. The CDR3 length is 15 residues. V lost 4 bases and J lost 6; bases outside the gene matches: 4. The CDR3 sequence: CASSPGTSGSDTQYF. The CDR3 region has the DNA TGCGCCAGCAGCCCCGGGACTAGCGGGAGTGATACGCAGTATTTT.

The gene calls are TRBV4-2 and TRBJ2-7; the match to TRBD2 covers 11 bases. The CDR3 runs 16 residues. Per germline, CDR1 LGHNA and CDR2 YNFKEQ. Unmatched junction bases numbered 9, after V lost 4 bases and J lost 4 bases. The CDR3 sequence: CASSLTGLAETYEQYF. The CDR3, as DNA: TGTGCCAGCAGCCTGACGGGACTAGCGGAAACTTACGAGCAGTACTTC.

This clone was picked up many times. The V gene is TRBV7-8, the J gene TRBJ2-7; 10 nucleotides align to TRBD2. V lost 5 bases and J lost 0; bases outside the gene matches: 7. This CDR3 has 16 amino acids. Germline CDR1 is SGHVS and CDR2 is FQNEAQ. CDR3 amino acids: CASSPRTSGNSYEQYF. DNA of the CDR3: TGTGCCAGCAGCCCTAGGACTAGCGGAAACTCCTACGAGCAGTACTTC.

The sample holds a few counts of this clone. This rearrangement joins TRBV27 to TRBJ1-2, with D possibly being TRBD1 (6 bases). The germline V gene has CDR1 MNHEY and CDR2 SMNVEV (reference sequence). Trimming removed 2 bases from V and 8 bases from J, with 18 bases in between. CDR3 length: 15 residues. The CDR3 region is CASSLGLGQSYGYTF. Written as DNA, the CDR3 is TGTGCCAGCAGTTTAGGGTTAGGACAGTCTTACGGCTACACCTTC.

This chain links TRBV29-1 with TRBJ2-5; 10 bases line up with TRBD2. The V and J ends lost 3 bases and 5 bases, in that order; junction bases with no gene match: 9. This CDR3 is built from 15 residues. Germline V gene lookup returns CDR1 SQVTM and CDR2 ANQGSEA. CDR3 DNA sequence: TGCAGCGTTGACGGTATAGCGGGGGGTGGTGAGACCCAGTACTTC. As protein: CSVDGIAGGGETQYF.

The rearrangement links TRBV28 to TRBJ1-2, with D uncertain. The CDR3 contains 10 residues. Per the germline V gene, CDR1 is MDHEN and CDR2 is SYDVKM. Trimming stripped 3 bases from V and 7 bases from J, with 3 bases between. CDR3 residues: CASSFFGYTF. The CDR3 coding sequence is TGTGCCAGCAGTTTTTTTGGCTACACCTTC.

The chain carries TRBV5-1 and TRBJ2-7, with TRBD1 matching 7 bases. The CDR3 covers 11 residues. J lost 6 bases, V lost 6 bases, and 3 bases had no gene match. Germline loops: CDR1 SGHRS, CDR2 YFSETQ. CDR3 residues: CASTRDSEQYF. CDR3 nucleotides: TGCGCCAGCACCCGGGACAGCGAGCAGTACTTC.

The rearrangement links TRBV5-5 to TRBJ1-5; a weak D match, TRBD1 (5 bases). The V end was cut by 4 bases, the J end by 8 bases, with 16 bases between. This CDR3 is 14 amino acids long. Germline CDR1 is SGHKS and CDR2 is YYEKEE (reference sequence). The CDR3, as DNA: TGTGCCAGCAGCCCCGGGACGCCCGCGGAGCCCCAGCATTTT. Protein product: CASSPGTPAEPQHF.

This clone was seen a few times. The chain joins TRBV7-9 to TRBJ1-5; the D is unclear. The CDR3 is 13 residues long. The ends were cut back, 8 bases at V and 4 bases at J, with 12 bases in the middle. The germline gives CDR1 SEHNR, CDR2 FQNEAQ (reference sequence). The CDR3 bases are TGTGCCAGCGGCGCGGCCACTAATCAGCCCCAGCATTTT. Translated: CASGAATNQPQHF.

The chain uses TRBV2 and TRBJ1-6, with D possibly being TRBD1 (5 bases). Looked up from germline, CDR1 is SNHLY and CDR2 is FYNNEI. Between the trimmed V and J ends, which lost 3 bases and 10 bases, there was a span of 16 bases. The length of the CDR3 is 15 residues. The CDR3 reads CASSDDSIRGSPLHF. In DNA, the CDR3 is TGTGCCAGCAGTGATGACTCTATAAGGGGATCACCCCTCCACTTT.

This clone was counted once. This rearrangement joins TRBV10-1 to TRBJ2-3; 10 bases are a match to TRBD2. The CDR3 spans 16 residues. With 8 bases clipped from V and 1 base from J, the junction kept 9 bases outside the gene matches. Germline CDR1 WNHNN, CDR2 SYGVQD (reference sequence). CDR3 DNA sequence: TGCGCCAGCTCCCCCCCACTAGCGGGGCGCACAGATACGCAGTATTTT. As protein: CASSPPLAGRTDTQYF.

This chain links TRBV9 with TRBJ2-1; the D is unclear. Trimming took 2 bases from V and 8 from J, leaving 5 bases between them. CDR3 length: 11 amino acids. CDR1 is SGDLS and CDR2 is YYNGEE in the germline V gene. CDR3 loop: CASSVGDEQFF. CDR3 DNA: TGTGCCAGCAGCGTTGGGGATGAGCAGTTCTTC.

The chain combines TRBV27 with TRBJ2-7; the D is unclear. The CDR3 is made up of 16 amino acids. Per germline, CDR1 MNHEY and CDR2 SMNVEV (reference sequence). V lost 2 bases to trimming and J lost 3 bases, with 17 bases between them. The CDR3 nucleotides read TGTGCCAGCAGTTTAGGGCCCTCCAGAGGATACTACGAGCAGTACTTC. This encodes CASSLGPSRGYYEQYF.

The V gene is TRBV7-3, the J gene TRBJ2-3; the D call may be TRBD1 or TRBD2 (5 bases each). The CDR3 covers 13 residues. Germline V gene data show CDR1 as SGHTA and CDR2 as FQGTGA. With 3 bases removed from V and 8 bases from J, the gap between germline ends came to 12 bases. The CDR3 sequence: CASSLGPEGTQYF. DNA for the CDR3: TGTGCCAGCAGCTTGGGACCCGAAGGTACGCAGTATTTT.

The chain employs TRBV5-1 and TRBJ2-3; D possibly matches TRBD1 or TRBD2 (7 bases each). Deletions cut 4 bases from V and 4 bases from J, with 19 bases between. Germline V gene sequence: CDR1 SGHRS, CDR2 YFSETQ. CDR3 length: 16 residues. CDR3 nucleotide sequence: TGCGCCAGCAGCCCCCAGGGGGGGAGGGCCCCAGATACGCAGTATTTT. Encoded protein: CASSPQGGRAPDTQYF.

This clone was found once. The V call is TRBV11-3, the J call TRBJ2-1; D unclear. The germline V gene encodes CDR1 SGHNT and CDR2 YENEEA. V was pared by 4 bases and J by 7 bases, with 11 bases between. There are 13 residues in the CDR3. DNA of the CDR3: TGTGCCAGCAGCTCCTCGGGTCGGAATGAGCAGTTCTTC. Translating gives CASSSSGRNEQFF.